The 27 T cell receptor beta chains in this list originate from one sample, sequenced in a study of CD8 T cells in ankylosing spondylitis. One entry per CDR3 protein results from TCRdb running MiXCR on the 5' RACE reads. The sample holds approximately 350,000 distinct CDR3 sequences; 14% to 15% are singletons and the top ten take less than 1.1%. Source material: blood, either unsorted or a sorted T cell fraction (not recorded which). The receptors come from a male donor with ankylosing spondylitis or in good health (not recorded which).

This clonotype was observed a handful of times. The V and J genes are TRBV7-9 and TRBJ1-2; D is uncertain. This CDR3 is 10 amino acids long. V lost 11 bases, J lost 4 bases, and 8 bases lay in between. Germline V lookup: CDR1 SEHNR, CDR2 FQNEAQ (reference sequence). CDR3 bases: TGTGCCTCCGGCACCTATGGCTACACCTTC. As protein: CASGTYGYTF.

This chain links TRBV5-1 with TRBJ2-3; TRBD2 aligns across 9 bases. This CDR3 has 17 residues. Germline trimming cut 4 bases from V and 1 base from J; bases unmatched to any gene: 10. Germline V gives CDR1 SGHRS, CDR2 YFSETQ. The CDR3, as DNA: TGCGCCAGCAGCAGAGCGGGGGGTACTGTAGGCACAGATACGCAGTATTTT. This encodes CASSRAGGTVGTDTQYF.

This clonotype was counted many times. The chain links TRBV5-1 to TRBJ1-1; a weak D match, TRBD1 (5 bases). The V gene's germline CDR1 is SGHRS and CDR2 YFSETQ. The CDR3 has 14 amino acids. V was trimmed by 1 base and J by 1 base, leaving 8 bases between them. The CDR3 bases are TGCGCCAGCAGCTTGTTGGGGCAGAACACTGAAGCTTTCTTT. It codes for CASSLLGQNTEAFF.

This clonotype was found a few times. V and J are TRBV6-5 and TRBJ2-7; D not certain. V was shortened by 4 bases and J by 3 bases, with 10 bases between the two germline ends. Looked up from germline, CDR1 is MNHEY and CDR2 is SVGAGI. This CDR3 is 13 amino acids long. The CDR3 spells CASSFRLDYEQYF. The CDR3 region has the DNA TGTGCCAGCAGTTTCCGACTGGACTACGAGCAGTACTTC.

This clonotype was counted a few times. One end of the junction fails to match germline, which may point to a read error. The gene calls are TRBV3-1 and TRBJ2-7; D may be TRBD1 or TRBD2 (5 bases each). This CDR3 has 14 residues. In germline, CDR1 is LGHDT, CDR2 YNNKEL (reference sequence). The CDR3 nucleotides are TGTGCCAGCAGGCAAGGGACGGAGTCCTACGAGCAGTACTTC. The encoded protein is CASRQGTESYEQYF.

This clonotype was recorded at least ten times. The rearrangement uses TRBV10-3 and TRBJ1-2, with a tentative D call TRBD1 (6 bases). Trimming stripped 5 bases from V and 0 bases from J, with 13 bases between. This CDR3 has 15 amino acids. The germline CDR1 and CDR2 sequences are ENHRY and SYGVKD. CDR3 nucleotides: TGTGCCATCAGTCGTGCCGGGACATCTAACTATGGCTACACCTTC. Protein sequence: CAISRAGTSNYGYTF.

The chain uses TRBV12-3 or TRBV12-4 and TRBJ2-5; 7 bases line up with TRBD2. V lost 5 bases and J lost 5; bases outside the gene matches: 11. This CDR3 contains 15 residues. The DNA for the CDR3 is TGTGCCAGCAGTCGACTAGCCCCTCCCGGGGAGACCCAGTACTTC. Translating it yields CASSRLAPPGETQYF.

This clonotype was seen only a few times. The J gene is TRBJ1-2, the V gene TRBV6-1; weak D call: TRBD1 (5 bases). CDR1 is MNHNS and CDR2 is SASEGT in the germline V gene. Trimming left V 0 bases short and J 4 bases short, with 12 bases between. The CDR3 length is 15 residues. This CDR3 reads CASSEAGPSAYGYTF. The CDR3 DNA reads TGTGCCAGCAGTGAAGCGGGGCCTTCAGCCTATGGCTACACCTTC.

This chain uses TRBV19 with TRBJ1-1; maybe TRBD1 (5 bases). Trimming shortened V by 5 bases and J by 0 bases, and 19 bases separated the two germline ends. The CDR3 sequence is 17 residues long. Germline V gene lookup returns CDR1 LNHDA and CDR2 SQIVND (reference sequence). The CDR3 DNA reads TGTGCCAGTAGTCTTTACTATTCAGGGCCACTGAACACTGAAGCTTTCTTT. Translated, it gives CASSLYYSGPLNTEAFF.

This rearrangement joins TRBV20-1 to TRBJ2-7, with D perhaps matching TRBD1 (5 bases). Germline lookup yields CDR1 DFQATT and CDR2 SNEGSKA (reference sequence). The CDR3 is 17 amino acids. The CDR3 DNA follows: TGCTGCGCTAGAGTACGAGGCAGGGTCAAGGCGTCCTACGAGCAGTACTTC. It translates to CCARVRGRVKASYEQYF.

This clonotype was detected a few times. Here the CDR3 reads CASSYLGGGELFF. The CDR3 nucleotides read TGTGCCAGCAGTTATCTGGGAGGCGGGGAGCTGTTTTTT. The chain employs TRBV6-5 and TRBJ2-2, with a tentative D call TRBD2 (6 bases). V shed 3 bases and J shed 7 bases, with 9 bases lying between them. Germline lookup yields CDR1 MNHEY and CDR2 SVGAGI. CDR3 size: 13 residues.

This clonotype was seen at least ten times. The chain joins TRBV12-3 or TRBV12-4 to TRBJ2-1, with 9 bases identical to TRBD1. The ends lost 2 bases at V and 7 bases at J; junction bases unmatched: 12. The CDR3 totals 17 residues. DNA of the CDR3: TGTGCCAGCAGTTTACCGGGGAGGGACAGGGATGGGAATGAGCAGTTCTTC. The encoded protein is CASSLPGRDRDGNEQFF.

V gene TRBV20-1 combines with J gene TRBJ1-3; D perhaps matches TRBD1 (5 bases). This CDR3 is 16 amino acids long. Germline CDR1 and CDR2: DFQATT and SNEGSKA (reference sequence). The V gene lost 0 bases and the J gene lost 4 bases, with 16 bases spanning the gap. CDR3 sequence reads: CSARDLQWGNGNTIYF. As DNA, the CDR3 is TGCAGTGCTAGAGATTTACAGTGGGGGAACGGAAACACCATATATTTT.

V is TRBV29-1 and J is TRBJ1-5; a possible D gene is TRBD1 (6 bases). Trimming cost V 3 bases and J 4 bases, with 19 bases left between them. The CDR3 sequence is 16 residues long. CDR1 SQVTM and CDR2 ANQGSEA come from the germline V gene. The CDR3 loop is CSVENGEGHTNQPQHF. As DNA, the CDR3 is TGCAGCGTTGAGAACGGGGAGGGACACACAAATCAGCCCCAGCATTTT. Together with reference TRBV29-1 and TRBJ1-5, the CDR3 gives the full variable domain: SAVISQKPSRDICQRGTSLTIQCQVDSQVTMMFWYRQQPGQSLTLIATANQGSEATYESGFVIDKFPISRPNLTFSTLTVSNMSPEDSSIYLCSVENGEGHTNQPQHFGDGTRLSIL.

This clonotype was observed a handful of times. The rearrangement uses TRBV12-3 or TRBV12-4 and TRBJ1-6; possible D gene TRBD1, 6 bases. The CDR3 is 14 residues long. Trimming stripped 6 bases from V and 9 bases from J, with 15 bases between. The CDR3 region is CASRGAGEASPLHF. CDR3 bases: TGTGCCAGCAGGGGAGCAGGGGAGGCTTCACCCCTCCACTTT.

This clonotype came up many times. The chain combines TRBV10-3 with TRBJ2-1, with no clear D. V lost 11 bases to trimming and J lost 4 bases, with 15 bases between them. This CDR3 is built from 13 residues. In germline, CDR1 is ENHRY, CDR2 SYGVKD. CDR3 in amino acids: CAPPQLRYNEQFF. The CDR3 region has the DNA TGTGCCCCCCCTCAGCTGCGTTACAATGAGCAGTTCTTC.

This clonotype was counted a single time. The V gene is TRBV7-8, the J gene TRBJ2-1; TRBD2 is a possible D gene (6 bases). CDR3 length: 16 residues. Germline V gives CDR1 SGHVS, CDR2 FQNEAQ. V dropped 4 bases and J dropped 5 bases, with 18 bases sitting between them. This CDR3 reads CASSWGILASDNEQFF. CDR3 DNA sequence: TGTGCCAGCAGCTGGGGGATACTAGCATCGGACAATGAGCAGTTCTTC.

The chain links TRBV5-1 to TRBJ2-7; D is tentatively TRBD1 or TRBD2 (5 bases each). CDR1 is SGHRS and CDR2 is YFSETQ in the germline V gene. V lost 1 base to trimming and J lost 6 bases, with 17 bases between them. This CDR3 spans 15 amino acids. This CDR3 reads CASSLMARGAAEQYF. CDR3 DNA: TGCGCCAGCAGCTTGATGGCAAGGGGAGCAGCCGAGCAGTACTTC.

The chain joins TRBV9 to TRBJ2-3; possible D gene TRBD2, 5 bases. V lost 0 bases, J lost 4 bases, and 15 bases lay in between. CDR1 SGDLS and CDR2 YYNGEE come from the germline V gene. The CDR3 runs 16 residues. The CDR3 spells CASSVEPAEAADTQYF. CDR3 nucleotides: TGTGCCAGCAGCGTAGAGCCAGCGGAGGCTGCAGATACGCAGTATTTT.

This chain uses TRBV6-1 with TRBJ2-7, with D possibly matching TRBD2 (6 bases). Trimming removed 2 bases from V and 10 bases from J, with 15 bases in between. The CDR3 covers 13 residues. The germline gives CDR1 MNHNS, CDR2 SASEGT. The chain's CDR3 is CASSELPTSSQYF. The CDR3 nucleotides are TGTGCCAGCAGTGAACTTCCGACTAGTAGTCAGTACTTC.

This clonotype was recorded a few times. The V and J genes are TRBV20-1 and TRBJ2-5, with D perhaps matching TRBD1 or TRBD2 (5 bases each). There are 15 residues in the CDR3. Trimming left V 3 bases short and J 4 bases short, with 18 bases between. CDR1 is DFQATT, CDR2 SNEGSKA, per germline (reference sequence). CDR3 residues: CSASVRGVGPETQYF. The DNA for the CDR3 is TGCAGTGCTAGCGTGAGGGGAGTCGGACCAGAGACCCAGTACTTC.

CDR3 DNA sequence: TGTGCCAGCAGTCAACAGGGCCCTGGGGCCCAGTACTTC. It translates to CASSQQGPGAQYF. The chain has TRBV6-1 and TRBJ2-5, with a tentative D call TRBD1 (6 bases). The CDR3 is 13 amino acids. The V and J ends lost 5 bases and 9 bases respectively, with 16 bases between them. CDR1 is MNHNS and CDR2 is SASEGT in the germline V gene.

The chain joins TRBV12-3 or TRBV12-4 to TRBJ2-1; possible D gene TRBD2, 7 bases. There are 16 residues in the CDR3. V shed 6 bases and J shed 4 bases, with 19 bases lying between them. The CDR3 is CASSPVRGARYNEQFF. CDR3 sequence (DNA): TGTGCCAGCAGCCCGGTTCGGGGGGCGCGATACAATGAGCAGTTCTTC.

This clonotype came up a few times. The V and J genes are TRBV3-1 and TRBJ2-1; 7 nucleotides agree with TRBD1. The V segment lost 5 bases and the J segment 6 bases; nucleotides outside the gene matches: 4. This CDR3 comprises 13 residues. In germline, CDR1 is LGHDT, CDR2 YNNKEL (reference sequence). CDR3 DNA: TGTGCCAGCAGCGTGGACAGGAGCAATGAGCAGTTCTTC. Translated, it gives CASSVDRSNEQFF.

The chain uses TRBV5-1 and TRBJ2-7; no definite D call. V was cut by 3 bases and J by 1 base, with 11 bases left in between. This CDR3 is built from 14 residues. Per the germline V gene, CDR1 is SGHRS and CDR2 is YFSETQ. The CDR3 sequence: CASSSQALSYEQYF. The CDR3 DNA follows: TGCGCCAGCAGCTCCCAGGCACTGTCCTACGAGCAGTACTTC.

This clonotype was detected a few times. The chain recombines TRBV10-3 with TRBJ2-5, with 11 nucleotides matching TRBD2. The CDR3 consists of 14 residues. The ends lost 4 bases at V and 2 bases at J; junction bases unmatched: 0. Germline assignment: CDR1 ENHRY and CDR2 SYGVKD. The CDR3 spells CAISGLAGQETQYF. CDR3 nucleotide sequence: TGTGCCATCAGTGGACTAGCGGGGCAAGAGACCCAGTACTTC.

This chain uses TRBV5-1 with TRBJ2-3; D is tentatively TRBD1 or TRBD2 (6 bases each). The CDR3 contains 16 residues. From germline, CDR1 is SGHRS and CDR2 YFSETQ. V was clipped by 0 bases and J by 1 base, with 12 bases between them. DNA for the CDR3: TGCGCCAGCAGCTTGGATCGGGGGCCAGGCACAGATACGCAGTATTTT. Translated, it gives CASSLDRGPGTDTQYF.